The 23 T cell receptor beta chains listed next were all sequenced from one sample in a study of T-cell reconstitution after alpha-beta-depleted transplantation in children. Unique molecular identifiers were used to barcode this TCRbeta library. MiXCR, run by TCRdb on the PCR reads, gives a single entry per CDR3 protein. The top ten clones hold around half of a sample with some 80,000 distinct CDR3 sequences, 15% to 20% of them seen once. The material was PBMCs, mostly from graft donor cells, obtained 360 days after TCRalphabeta/CD19-depleted stem cell transplant. Every receptor here comes from a male patient between 2 and 10 years old who had a stem cell transplant for acute lymphoblastic leukemia, so the T cells may come from the graft donor.

This clonotype appeared many times. This chain connects TRBV3-1 to TRBJ2-7; TRBD2 aligns across 8 bases. V trimming: 4 bases; J trimming: 1 base; junction bases outside the gene matches: 9. Germline CDR1 reads LGHDT; CDR2 reads YNNKEL (reference sequence). CDR3 length equals 16 residues. Written as DNA, the CDR3 is TGTGCCAGCAGCCCCAGTTCGGCTAGCGGGTCCTACGAGCAGTACTTC. Its translation: CASSPSSASGSYEQYF.

The chain couples TRBV3-1 to TRBJ2-7; 11 bases fit TRBD2. V dropped 4 bases and J dropped 3; count of bases not matched to a gene: 2. Germline values: CDR1 LGHDT, CDR2 YNNKEL (reference sequence). The CDR3 covers 14 residues. The DNA for the CDR3 is TGTGCCAGCAGCCCGGGACTAGCGGTCTACGAGCAGTACTTC. It specifies CASSPGLAVYEQYF.

The chain links TRBV6-1 to TRBJ2-7; TRBD2 aligns across 8 bases. The ends lost 5 bases at V and 2 bases at J; junction bases unmatched: 11. Looked up from germline, CDR1 is MNHNS and CDR2 is SASEGT. This CDR3 region has 16 residues. The CDR3 sequence: CASSRRTSGATYEQYF. Written as DNA, the CDR3 is TGTGCCAGCAGTCGGAGAACTAGCGGAGCAACCTACGAGCAGTACTTC.

This clonotype was detected a few times. The chain combines TRBV4-1 with TRBJ2-5; D perhaps matches TRBD1 (5 bases). The CDR3 loop spans 16 amino acids. V shed 0 bases and J shed 2 bases, with 13 bases lying between them. From germline, CDR1 is MGHRA and CDR2 YSYEKL. The chain's CDR3 is CASSQDQRTPQETQYF. In DNA, the CDR3 is TGCGCCAGCAGCCAAGATCAAAGGACACCTCAAGAGACCCAGTACTTC.

The chain links TRBV5-1 to TRBJ2-1, with 9 bases lining up with TRBD2. CDR1 is SGHRS and CDR2 is YFSETQ in the germline V gene. This CDR3 has 15 residues. V gave up 4 bases and J gave up 8 bases; unmatched junction bases: 10. DNA for the CDR3: TGCGCCAGCAGCCCCAGCCTAGCGGGATCCTATGAGCAGTTCTTC. This translates into CASSPSLAGSYEQFF.

This clonotype was recorded a few times. The chain is built from TRBV6-5 and TRBJ1-1; D perhaps matches TRBD1 (6 bases). The length of the CDR3 is 15 residues. Looked up from germline, CDR1 is MNHEY and CDR2 is SVGAGI. With 2 bases removed from V and 2 bases from J, the gap between germline ends came to 12 bases. The CDR3 DNA reads as TGTGCCAGCAGTTACGCAATCGGGGGCAACACTGAAGCTTTCTTT. Its protein product is CASSYAIGGNTEAFF.

The V call is TRBV20-1, the J call TRBJ2-1, with 8 bases fitting TRBD2. CDR1 and CDR2 from the germline V gene are DFQATT and SNEGSKA (reference sequence). The CDR3 covers 15 residues. V lost 2 bases to trimming and J lost 3 bases; unmatched junction nucleotides: 6. The CDR3 DNA reads TGCAGTGCTAGACCGGGACTAGGGAGCTACAATGAGCAGTTCTTC. Translation gives CSARPGLGSYNEQFF.

The chain carries TRBV6-5 and TRBJ2-7, with TRBD2 matching over 10 bases. Per germline, CDR1 MNHEY and CDR2 SVGAGI. After removal of 0 bases from V and 3 bases from J, the junction contained 2 bases not matched to a gene. The CDR3 totals 15 residues. Here the CDR3 DNA reads TGTGCCAGCAGTTACTCGCCTAGCGGGAGCTACGAGCAGTACTTC. Translating gives CASSYSPSGSYEQYF.

This clonotype was detected a few times. This sequence joins TRBV5-6 and TRBJ2-7, with 7 bases lining up with TRBD1. With 0 bases clipped from V and 4 bases from J, the junction kept 16 bases outside the gene matches. The CDR3 has 18 residues. The germline V gene has CDR1 SGHDT and CDR2 YYEEEE. The CDR3 sequence is CASSLGLRQGRVTYEQYF. In DNA, the CDR3 is TGTGCCAGCAGCTTGGGGCTTCGACAGGGTAGGGTCACGTACGAGCAGTACTTC.

J is TRBJ2-5 and V is TRBV7-9; 7 nucleotides match TRBD2. Germline CDR1 SEHNR, CDR2 FQNEAQ (reference sequence). The CDR3 is 15 residues long. J was trimmed by 3 bases and V by 5 bases; bases with no gene match: 9. The CDR3 sequence is CASSTKRGLKETQYF. The CDR3 DNA reads as TGTGCCAGCAGCACCAAACGGGGACTAAAAGAGACCCAGTACTTC. Using reference TRBV7-9 and TRBJ2-5 for the parts outside the CDR3, the full variable domain is DTGVSQNPRHKITKRGQNVTFRCDPISEHNRLYWYRQTLGQGPEFLTYFQNEAQLEKSRLLSDRFSAERPKGSFSTLEIQRTEQGDSAMYLCASSTKRGLKETQYFGPGTRLLVL.

The rearrangement joins TRBV3-1 to TRBJ1-6; 7 bases are a match to TRBD1. Germline CDR1 LGHDT, CDR2 YNNKEL (reference sequence). The CDR3 length is 15 residues. The V segment lost 4 bases and the J segment 10 bases; nucleotides outside the gene matches: 10. The CDR3 DNA is TGTGCCAGCAGCCCCGTCGACAGGGACGGATCACCCCTCCACTTT. Residues: CASSPVDRDGSPLHF.

This clonotype was recorded at least ten times. The gene calls are TRBV20-1 and TRBJ1-2; D remains ambiguous. Germline CDR1 DFQATT, CDR2 SNEGSKA (reference sequence). This CDR3 is built from 13 residues. V dropped 2 bases and J dropped 8 bases, with 15 bases sitting between them. The CDR3 DNA follows: TGCAGTGCTAGAAGGCAGTCGCCAGCGGGCTACACCTTC. Amino acids: CSARRQSPAGYTF.

This clonotype was seen a few times. The V and J genes are TRBV5-1 and TRBJ2-3, with D possibly TRBD2 on 6 matching bases. V lost 7 bases and J 0 bases, leaving 15 bases between the germline ends. The CDR3 runs 15 residues. The germline gives CDR1 SGHRS, CDR2 YFSETQ. The DNA for the CDR3 is TGCGCCAGCTGTGACCTAGCGAGAAGCACAGATACGCAGTATTTT. Protein sequence: CASCDLARSTDTQYF.

This clonotype was seen only a few times. This chain links TRBV12-3 or TRBV12-4 with TRBJ2-1, with 9 bases matching TRBD2. The CDR3 length is 14 residues. V trimming: 6 bases; J trimming: 5 bases; junction bases outside the gene matches: 5. This CDR3 reads CASSLRTSDNEQFF. The DNA of the CDR3 is TGTGCCAGCAGCCTCCGGACTAGCGACAATGAGCAGTTCTTC.

This clonotype has only a few counts. This rearrangement joins TRBV10-3 to TRBJ2-1; the match to TRBD2 covers 11 bases. V lost 5 bases to trimming and J lost 3 bases; unmatched junction nucleotides: 6. The CDR3 totals 16 residues. CDR1 is ENHRY, CDR2 SYGVKD, per germline. The CDR3: CAISRPTSGSYNEQFF. The CDR3 region has the DNA TGTGCCATCAGTCGACCTACTAGCGGGAGCTACAATGAGCAGTTCTTC.

This chain connects TRBV5-1 to TRBJ2-2; D is unresolved. The CDR3 has 16 residues. Between the trimmed V and J ends, which lost 1 base and 2 bases, there was a span of 12 bases. Germline V gene lookup returns CDR1 SGHRS and CDR2 YFSETQ. This chain's CDR3 is CASSLPLSSNTGELFF. The CDR3 DNA sequence: TGCGCCAGCAGCTTGCCCCTTTCTAGTAACACCGGGGAGCTGTTTTTT.

The chain uses TRBV12-3 or TRBV12-4 and TRBJ2-7; D may correspond to TRBD1 or TRBD2 (5 bases each). The V end was cut by 5 bases, the J end by 1 base, with 21 bases between. The CDR3 totals 17 residues. The CDR3 DNA sequence: TGTGCCAGCAGTCCTCTACTAGGGGTCCTAATTTCCTACGAGCAGTACTTC. Translation: CASSPLLGVLISYEQYF.

A few counts support this clonotype. The rearrangement links TRBV27 to TRBJ1-4, with D possibly being TRBD1 (6 bases). The V end was cut by 7 bases, the J end by 8 bases, with 17 bases between. The CDR3 totals 14 residues. Germline lookup yields CDR1 MNHEY and CDR2 SMNVEV (reference sequence). CDR3 amino acids: CASTKGGLGEKLFF. CDR3 coding DNA: TGTGCCAGCACGAAGGGGGGGCTGGGAGAAAAACTGTTTTTT. Variable domain in full (rest from reference TRBV27 and TRBJ1-4): EAQVTQNPRYLITVTGKKLTVTCSQNMNHEYMSWYRQDPGLGLRQIYYSMNVEVTDKGDVPEGYKVSRKEKRNFPLILESPSPNQTSLYFCASTKGGLGEKLFFGSGTQLSVL.

This clonotype was observed a single time. A much larger clone differs by one base, so this may be a read error. The chain has TRBV4-1 and TRBJ2-3, with D possibly called TRBD1 or TRBD2 (5 bases each). The CDR3 runs 16 residues. CDR1 and CDR2 (germline): MGHRA, YSYEKL. CDR3: CDSSHRTEPSTDTQYF. Written as DNA, the CDR3 is TGCGACAGCAGCCACAGGACTGAACCTAGCACAGATACGCAGTATTTT.

The chain employs TRBV20-1 and TRBJ1-5, with a tentative D call TRBD1 (6 bases). Germline V gives CDR1 DFQATT, CDR2 SNEGSKA (reference sequence). The CDR3 has 17 amino acids. V shed 3 bases and J shed 0 bases, with 18 bases lying between them. Written as DNA, the CDR3 is TGCAGTGCTAGGCGACAGGATCGGCTATATAGCAATCAGCCCCAGCATTTT. This codes for CSARRQDRLYSNQPQHF.

To note about this clonotype: A much larger clone differs from this one at a single base, so this may be a read error. The chain links TRBV29-1 to TRBJ2-1; D possibly uses TRBD1 or TRBD2 (5 bases each). Trimming removed 7 bases from V and 9 bases from J, with 19 bases in between. The CDR3 extends over 13 amino acids. Germline V gene data show CDR1 as SQVTM and CDR2 as ANQGSEA. The CDR3 nucleotides are TGCAGCGATGTTGGGGGACCCCTCGCTGAGCAGTTCTTC. This codes for CSDVGGPLAEQFF.

The chain joins TRBV5-5 to TRBJ2-7, with 7 bases fitting TRBD1. V lost 3 bases to trimming and J lost 4 bases; unmatched junction nucleotides: 10. The CDR3 covers 15 residues. Germline CDR1 is SGHKS and CDR2 is YYEKEE (reference sequence). The CDR3 here is CASSSRDRSYYEQYF. In DNA, the CDR3 is TGTGCCAGCAGCTCCCGGGACAGATCCTATTACGAGCAGTACTTC.

The chain recombines TRBV7-7 with TRBJ2-5; 13 nucleotides align to TRBD2. The CDR3 spans 15 residues. With V trimmed by 4 bases and J by 4 bases, 3 bases remained unmatched. Germline-derived CDR1 and CDR2 are SSHAT and FNYEAQ (reference sequence). CDR3 in amino acids: CASSSRLAGGETQYF. In DNA form, the CDR3 reads TGTGCCAGCAGCTCGCGACTAGCGGGAGGAGAGACCCAGTACTTC.